This entry describes one T cell receptor beta chain. Its antigen is currently unknown. The CDR3 sequence is 17 residues long. V shed 2 bases, J shed 0 bases, and the junction held 4 bases outside the gene matches. Per the germline V gene, CDR1 is SGHTA and CDR2 is FQGNSA. This entry belongs to a study of identical twins. Points from the study as a whole: Partial confounding of zero-insertion analyses by invariant MAIT and iNKT cells was possible. The study found excess low generation probability among twin-shared out-of-frame alpha sequences.

Addition of a universal primer site occurred through template switching, and cDNA carried unique molecular identifiers. TCRdb passed the 5' RACE reads through MiXCR, listing each CDR3 protein once. The sample includes approximately 1.8 million distinct CDR3 sequences, roughly 35% of them seen just once. This chain joins TRBV7-2 and TRBJ2-3; the match to TRBD2 covers 11 bases. Material: cord blood. This TCR derives from a newborn girl in good health. The CDR3: CASSLYLAGGSTDTQYF. The CDR3 region has the DNA TGTGCCAGCAGCTTATATCTAGCGGGGGGTAGCACAGATACGCAGTATTTT.